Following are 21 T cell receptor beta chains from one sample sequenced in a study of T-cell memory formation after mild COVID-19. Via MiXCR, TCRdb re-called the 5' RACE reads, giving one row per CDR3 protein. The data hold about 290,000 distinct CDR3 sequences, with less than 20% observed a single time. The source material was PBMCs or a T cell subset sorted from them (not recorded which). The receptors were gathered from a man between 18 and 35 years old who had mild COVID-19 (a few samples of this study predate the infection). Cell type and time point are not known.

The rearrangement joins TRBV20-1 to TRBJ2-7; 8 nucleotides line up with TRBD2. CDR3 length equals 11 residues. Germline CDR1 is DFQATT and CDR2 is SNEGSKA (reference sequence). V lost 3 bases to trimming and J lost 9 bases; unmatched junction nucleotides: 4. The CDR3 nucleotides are TGCAGTGCTAGCGGGGGGGCCAGGCAGTACTTC. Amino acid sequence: CSASGGARQYF.

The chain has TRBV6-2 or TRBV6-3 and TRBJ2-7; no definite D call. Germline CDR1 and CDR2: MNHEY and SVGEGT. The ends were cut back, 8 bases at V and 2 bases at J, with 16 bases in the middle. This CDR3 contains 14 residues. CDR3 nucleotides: TGTGCCAGCCAGGTTGGGCTCACGACCTACGAGCAGTACTTC. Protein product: CASQVGLTTYEQYF.

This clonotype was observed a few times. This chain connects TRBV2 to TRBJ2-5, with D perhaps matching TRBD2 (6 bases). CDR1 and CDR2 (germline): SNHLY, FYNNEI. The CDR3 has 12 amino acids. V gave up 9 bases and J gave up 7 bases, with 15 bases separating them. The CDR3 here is CARGLALGTQYF. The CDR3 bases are TGTGCCAGGGGACTCGCCTTAGGGACCCAGTACTTC.

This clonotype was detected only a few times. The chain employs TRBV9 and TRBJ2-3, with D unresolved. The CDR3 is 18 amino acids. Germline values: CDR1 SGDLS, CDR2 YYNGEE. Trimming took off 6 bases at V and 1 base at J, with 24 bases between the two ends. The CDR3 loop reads CASTDTLRRRPRTDTQYF. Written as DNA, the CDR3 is TGTGCCAGCACCGATACCCTCCGCCGAAGGCCACGCACAGATACGCAGTATTTT.

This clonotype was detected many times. The CDR3 region has the DNA TGTGCCACCAGTGATGGGTCCGGGACAGCGAGCTCCTACAATGAGCAGTTCTTC. It codes for CATSDGSGTASSYNEQFF. V usage is TRBV24-1 and J usage is TRBJ2-1, with 7 bases lining up with TRBD1. The V and J ends lost 3 bases and 0 bases, in that order; junction bases with no gene match: 10. The CDR3 totals 18 residues. Germline CDR1 is KGHDR and CDR2 is SFDVKD.

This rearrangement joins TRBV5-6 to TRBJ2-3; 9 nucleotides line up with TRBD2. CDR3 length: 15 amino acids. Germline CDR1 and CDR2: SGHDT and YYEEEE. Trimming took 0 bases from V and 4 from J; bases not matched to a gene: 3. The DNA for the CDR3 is TGTGCCAGCAGCTTGGGGCGGGGGGGCTCAGATACGCAGTATTTT. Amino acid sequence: CASSLGRGGSDTQYF.

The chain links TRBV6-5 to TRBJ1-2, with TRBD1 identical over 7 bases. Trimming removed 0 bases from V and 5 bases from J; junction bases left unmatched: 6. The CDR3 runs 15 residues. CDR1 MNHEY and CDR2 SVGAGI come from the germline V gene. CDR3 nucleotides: TGTGCCAGCAGTTACTCGAGGGGGGACAGTTATGGCTACACCTTC. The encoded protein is CASSYSRGDSYGYTF.

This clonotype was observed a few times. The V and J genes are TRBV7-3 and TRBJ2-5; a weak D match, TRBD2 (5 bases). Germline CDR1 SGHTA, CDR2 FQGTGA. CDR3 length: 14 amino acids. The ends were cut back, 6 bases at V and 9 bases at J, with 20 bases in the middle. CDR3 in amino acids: CASSPAGDLGAQYF. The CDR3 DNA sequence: TGTGCCAGCAGTCCGGCAGGCGACCTCGGGGCCCAGTACTTC.

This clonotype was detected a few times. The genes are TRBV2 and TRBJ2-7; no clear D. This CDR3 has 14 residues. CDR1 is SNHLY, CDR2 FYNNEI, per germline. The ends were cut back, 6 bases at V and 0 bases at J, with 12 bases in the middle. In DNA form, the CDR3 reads TGTGCCAGCAGCCCGGACCGCTTCTCCTACGAGCAGTACTTC. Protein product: CASSPDRFSYEQYF.

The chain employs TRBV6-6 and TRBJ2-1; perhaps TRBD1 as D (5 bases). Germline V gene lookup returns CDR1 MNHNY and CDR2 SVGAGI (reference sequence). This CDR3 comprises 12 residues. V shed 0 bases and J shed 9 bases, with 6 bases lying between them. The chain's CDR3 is CASSYSGLEQFF. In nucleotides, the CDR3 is TGTGCCAGCAGTTACTCGGGGCTTGAGCAGTTCTTC.

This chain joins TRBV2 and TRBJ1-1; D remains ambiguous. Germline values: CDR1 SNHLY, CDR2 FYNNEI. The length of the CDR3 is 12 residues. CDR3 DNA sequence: TGTGCGCTGACGGGGTTGGGCACTGAAGCTTTCTTT. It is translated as CALTGLGTEAFF.

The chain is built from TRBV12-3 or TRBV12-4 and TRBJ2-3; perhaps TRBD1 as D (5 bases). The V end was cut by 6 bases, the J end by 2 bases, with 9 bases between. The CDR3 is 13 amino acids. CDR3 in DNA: TGTGCCAGCAGCAAACAGGACACAGATACGCAGTATTTT. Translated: CASSKQDTDTQYF.

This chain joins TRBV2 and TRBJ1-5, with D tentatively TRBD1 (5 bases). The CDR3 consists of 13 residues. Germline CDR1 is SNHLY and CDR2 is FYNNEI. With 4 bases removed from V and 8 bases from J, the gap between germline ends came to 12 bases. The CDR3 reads CASSATESEPQHF. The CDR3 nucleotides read TGTGCCAGCAGTGCGACAGAGAGTGAGCCCCAGCATTTT.

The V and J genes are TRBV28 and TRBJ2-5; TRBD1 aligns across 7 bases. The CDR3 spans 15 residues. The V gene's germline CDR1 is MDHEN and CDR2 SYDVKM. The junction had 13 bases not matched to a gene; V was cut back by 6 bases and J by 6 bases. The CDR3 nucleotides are TGTGCCAGCAGCCGCCCGGGACAGACACGACAGACCCAGTACTTC. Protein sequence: CASSRPGQTRQTQYF.

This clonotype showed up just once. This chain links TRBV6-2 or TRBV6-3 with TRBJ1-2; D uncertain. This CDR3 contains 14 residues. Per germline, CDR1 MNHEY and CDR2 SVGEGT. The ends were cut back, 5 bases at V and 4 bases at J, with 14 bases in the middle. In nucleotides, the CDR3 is TGTGCCAGCAGTAGAGACGGAGAGTCCTATGGCTACACCTTC. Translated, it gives CASSRDGESYGYTF.

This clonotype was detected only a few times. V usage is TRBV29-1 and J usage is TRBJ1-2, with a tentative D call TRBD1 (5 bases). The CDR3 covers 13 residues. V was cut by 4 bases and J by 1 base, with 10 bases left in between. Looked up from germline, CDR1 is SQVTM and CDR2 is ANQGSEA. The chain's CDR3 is CSVVGGLNYGYTF. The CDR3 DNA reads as TGCAGCGTTGTCGGGGGACTTAACTATGGCTACACCTTC.

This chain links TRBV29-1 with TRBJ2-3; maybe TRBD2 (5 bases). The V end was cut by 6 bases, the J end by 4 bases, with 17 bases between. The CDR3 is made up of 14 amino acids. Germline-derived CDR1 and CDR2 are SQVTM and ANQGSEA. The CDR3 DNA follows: TGCAGCGTGGTTTCGGGAACTGCGCCAGATACGCAGTATTTT. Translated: CSVVSGTAPDTQYF.

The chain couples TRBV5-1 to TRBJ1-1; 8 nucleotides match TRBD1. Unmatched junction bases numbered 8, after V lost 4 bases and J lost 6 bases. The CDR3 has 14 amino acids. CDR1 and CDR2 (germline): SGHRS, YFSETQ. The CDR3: CASSGQQGVPEAFF. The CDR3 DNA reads TGCGCCAGCAGCGGACAACAGGGGGTGCCTGAAGCTTTCTTT.

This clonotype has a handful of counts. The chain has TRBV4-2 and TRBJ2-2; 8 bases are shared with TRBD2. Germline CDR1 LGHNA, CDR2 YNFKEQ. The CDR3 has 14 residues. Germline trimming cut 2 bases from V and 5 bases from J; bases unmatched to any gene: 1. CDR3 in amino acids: CASSQQRGTGELFF. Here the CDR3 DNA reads TGTGCCAGCAGCCAACAGCGGGGGACCGGGGAGCTGTTTTTT.

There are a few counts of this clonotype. This CDR3 reads CASSPQFF. The CDR3 nucleotides are TGTGCCAGCAGCCCCCAGTTCTTC. The chain combines TRBV7-8 with TRBJ2-1; D gene uncertain. Germline values: CDR1 SGHVS, CDR2 FQNEAQ. V was trimmed by 5 bases and J by 13 bases, leaving 3 bases between them. This CDR3 has 8 residues.

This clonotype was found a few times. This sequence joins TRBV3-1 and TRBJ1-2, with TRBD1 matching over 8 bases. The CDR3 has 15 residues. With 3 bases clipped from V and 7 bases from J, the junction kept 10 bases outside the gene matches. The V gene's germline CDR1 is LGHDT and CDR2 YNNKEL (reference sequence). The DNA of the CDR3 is TGTGCCAGCAGCCATGAAGGACAGGGATCCGGTGGCTACACCTTC. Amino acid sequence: CASSHEGQGSGGYTF.